This is a list of T cell receptor beta chains from one sample in a study of beta chain features in type 1 diabetes. TCRdb keeps only in-frame clones here, not all; method: immunoSEQ multiplex PCR. Of under 300,000 clones in the sample, 16% were seen once. Sequencing used naive CD4+ T cells from blood. The receptors originated from a man aged 25-45 years with type 1 diabetes. CDR3s include the opening cysteine and the closing phenylalanine or tryptophan. Each record gives: clone size, J gene, D gene, V gene, CDR3 DNA, CDR3 protein. D genes are given only for firm matches. Clone size, where shown, is once, few, many, or a class for clones that have expanded.

.,TRBJ2-7,.,TRBV7-3,TGTGCCAGCAGCGTAGCGAGGACGCGGGAGCAGTACTTC,CASSVARTREQYF
.,TRBJ2-1,TRBD1,TRBV4-2,TGTGCCAGCAGCCAAGGACAGGGACCATCCTACAATGAGCAGTTCTTC,CASSQGQGPSYNEQFF
.,TRBJ2-5,.,TRBV28,TGTGCCAGCAGCACCCCCGGGCAAGAGACCCAGTACTTC,CASSTPGQETQYF
.,TRBJ2-1,TRBD2,TRBV9,TGTGCCAGCAGCGTTCTAGCGGGAGAGACCTACAATGAGCAGTTCTTC,CASSVLAGETYNEQFF
few,TRBJ2-1,.,TRBV4-3,TGCGCCAGCAGCCCCTCGATGCGGGGATACAATGAGCAGTTCTTC,CASSPSMRGYNEQFF
few,TRBJ2-1,.,TRBV7-8,TGTGCCAGCAGCTTAGCGCCTAGCTACCACAATGAGCAGTTCTTC,CASSLAPSYHNEQFF
few,TRBJ2-3,.,TRBV9,TGTGCCAGCGGGGTCACAGATACGCAGTATTTT,CASGVTDTQYF
.,TRBJ2-3,.,TRBV5-1,TGCGCCAGCAGCGAAGGGACGGGCCCCACAGATACGCAGTATTTT,CASSEGTGPTDTQYF
few,TRBJ2-7,TRBD2,TRBV7-2,TGTGCCAGCAGCCCGACTAGCGGGACTGGTTACGAGCAGTACTTC,CASSPTSGTGYEQYF
.,TRBJ2-7,.,TRBV6-6,TGTGCCAGCAGTTACGGAGAAGGGGGAGAGCAGTACTTC,CASSYGEGGEQYF
once,TRBJ2-3,.,TRBV28,TGTGCCAGCAGTTTCAGAGATACGCAGTATTTT,CASSFRDTQYF
few,TRBJ2-1,.,TRBV7-9,TGTGCCAGCATCGCATATGGAAAGTCCTACAATGAGCAGTTCTTC,CASIAYGKSYNEQFF
.,TRBJ2-7,.,TRBV30,TGTGCCTGGAGTGTCTACGAGGGGTCCGAGCAGTACTTC,CAWSVYEGSEQYF
.,TRBJ2-3,TRBD2,TRBV27,TGTGCCAGCAGCCAAGGACTAGCGAGCACAGATACGCAGTATTTT,CASSQGLASTDTQYF
.,TRBJ2-5,.,TRBV5-4,TGTGCCAGCAGTATATCAGGGACGATCCAAGAGACCCAGTACTTC,CASSISGTIQETQYF
few,TRBJ2-1,.,TRBV30,TGTGCCTGGAGTGCTGATAAAGGGTCCTACAATGAGCAGTTCTTC,CAWSADKGSYNEQFF
few,TRBJ2-1,TRBD2,TRBV27,TGTGCCAGCAGTTTATCAAAAGGACTAGCCGGTGAGCAGTTCTTC,CASSLSKGLAGEQFF
.,TRBJ2-1,TRBD2,TRBV29-1,TGCAGCGTGGAAAGATTTACTAGCGTTAGTAGAAATGAGCAGTTCTTC,CSVERFTSVSRNEQFF
few,TRBJ2-1,.,TRBV7-9,TGTGCCAGCAGCTTAGTAGGGAGCTCCTACAATGAGCAGTTCTTC,CASSLVGSSYNEQFF
.,TRBJ2-3,.,TRBV7-2,TGTGCCAGCAGCTCCCCGAGGGCTCTCACAGATACGCAGTATTTT,CASSSPRALTDTQYF
.,TRBJ2-7,.,TRBV29-1,TGCAGCGTTGCAGGACACTTTAGCGACGAGCAGTACTTC,CSVAGHFSDEQYF
few,TRBJ2-2,TRBD2,TRBV9,TGTGCCAGCAGCGTAGAAAGCGGGAGAGGGGAGCTGTTTTTT,CASSVESGRGELFF
.,TRBJ2-5,.,TRBV20-1,TGCAGTGCTAGGCCGGGGGAGACCCAGTACTTC,CSARPGETQYF
.,TRBJ1-1,.,TRBV29-1,TGCAGCGTTGAAGAGGCGCGGAGGAACACTGAAGCTTTCTTT,CSVEEARRNTEAFF
few,TRBJ2-3,TRBD2,TRBV9,TGTGCCAGCAGCGTAGAGCCTAGCGGGAGGGGGAGCACAGATACGCAGTATTTT,CASSVEPSGRGSTDTQYF
.,TRBJ2-7,TRBD2,TRBV28,TGTGCCAGCATCTCAGCGGGAGTGGTGTACGAGCAGTACTTC,CASISAGVVYEQYF
few,TRBJ2-3,TRBD1,TRBV7-9,TGTGCCAGCAGCTTAGATAATACAGGGGGCGCAGATACGCAGTATTTT,CASSLDNTGGADTQYF